This T cell receptor (beta chain) was sequenced in a study of control samples from healthy donors and cancer patients. This CDR3 spans 14 amino acids. CDR1 and CDR2 (germline): MDHEN, SYDVKM. J was trimmed by 4 bases and V by 8 bases; bases with no gene match: 9. Repertoires were generated with immunoSEQ multiplex PCR, while TCRdb's copy carries only in-frame clones and drops some. The data hold some 140,000 clones, with approximately 94% observed a single time. The chain joins TRBV28 to TRBJ2-3; TRBD2 agrees at 7 bases. This sequence originates from a man between 35 and 55 years old in good health. Input material: blood. This CDR3 reads CASGQRGRPDTQYF. The CDR3 bases are TGTGCCAGCGGCCAGCGGGGTCGCCCAGATACGCAGTATTTT.